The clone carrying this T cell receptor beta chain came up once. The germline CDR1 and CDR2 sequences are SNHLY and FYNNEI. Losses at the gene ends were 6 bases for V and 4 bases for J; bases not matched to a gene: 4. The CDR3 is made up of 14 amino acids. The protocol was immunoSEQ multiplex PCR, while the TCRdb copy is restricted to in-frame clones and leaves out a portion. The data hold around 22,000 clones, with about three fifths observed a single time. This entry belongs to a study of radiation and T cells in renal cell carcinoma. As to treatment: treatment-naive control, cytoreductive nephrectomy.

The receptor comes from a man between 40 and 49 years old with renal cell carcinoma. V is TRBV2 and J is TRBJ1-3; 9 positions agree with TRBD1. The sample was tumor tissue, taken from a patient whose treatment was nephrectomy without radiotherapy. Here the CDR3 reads CASSGQGSGNTIYF. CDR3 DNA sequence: TGTGCCAGCAGCGGACAGGGGTCGGGAAACACCATATATTTT.